The 25 T cell receptor beta chains below come from one sample, sequenced in a study of T-cell memory formation after mild COVID-19. TCRdb processed the 5' RACE reads anew with MiXCR; each CDR3 protein has one entry. The table shows about 250,000 distinct CDR3 sequences, with about a sixth occurring only once. Input material: PBMCs or a T cell subset sorted from them (not recorded which). These receptors originate from a man aged 18 to 30 who had mild COVID-19 (a few samples of this study predate the infection). Cell type and time point are not known.

This sequence joins TRBV9 and TRBJ2-3; D possibly corresponds to TRBD2 (6 bases). The CDR3 is made up of 14 amino acids. Between the trimmed V and J ends, which lost 2 bases and 2 bases, there was a span of 9 bases. Germline lookup yields CDR1 SGDLS and CDR2 YYNGEE. CDR3 bases: TGTGCCAGCAGCGTCCGGGGGTCCACAGATACGCAGTATTTT. Translated: CASSVRGSTDTQYF.

J is TRBJ2-5 and V is TRBV20-1; TRBD2 matches at 7 bases. CDR3 size: 12 residues. V trimming: 5 bases; J trimming: 5 bases; junction bases outside the gene matches: 5. Germline-derived CDR1 and CDR2 are DFQATT and SNEGSKA (reference sequence). The CDR3 reads CSAGTTGETQYF. The CDR3 coding sequence is TGCAGTGCTGGGACTACCGGCGAGACCCAGTACTTC.

The V and J genes are TRBV6-2 or TRBV6-3 and TRBJ1-6; 9 bases line up with TRBD1. This CDR3 spans 15 amino acids. Germline values: CDR1 MNHEY, CDR2 SVGEGT. The V and J ends lost 5 bases and 11 bases, in that order; junction bases with no gene match: 10. This CDR3 is CASSLTDRGETPLHF. The CDR3 DNA reads TGTGCCAGCAGTCTAACGGACAGGGGCGAGACACCCCTCCACTTT.

This clonotype was observed once. The chain carries TRBV20-1 and TRBJ1-6; D possibly corresponds to TRBD1 (6 bases). The germline V and J ends were trimmed by 4 bases and 0 bases, with 19 bases remaining between them. The germline CDR1 and CDR2 sequences are DFQATT and SNEGSKA (reference sequence). The CDR3 sequence is 18 residues long. In DNA, the CDR3 is TGCAGTGCTATCTCCGGGGGCTCTTCTAGCTCCTATAATTCACCCCTCCACTTT. It codes for CSAISGGSSSSYNSPLHF.

This clonotype was seen at least ten times. V gene TRBV12-3 or TRBV12-4 combines with J gene TRBJ2-5; D possibly corresponds to TRBD2 (5 bases). CDR3 length: 14 residues. V was trimmed by 5 bases and J by 2 bases, leaving 12 bases between them. CDR3 coding DNA: TGTGCCAGCAGTCAGCGGACCGGGCAAGAGACCCAGTACTTC. It codes for CASSQRTGQETQYF.

This clonotype was seen at least ten times. The rearrangement joins TRBV6-5 to TRBJ1-1; tentative D call: TRBD1 (5 bases). Deletions cut 6 bases from V and 1 base from J, with 9 bases between. CDR1 is MNHEY, CDR2 SVGAGI, per germline. This CDR3 is 13 amino acids long. The CDR3 is CASRNGQNTEAFF. CDR3 nucleotides: TGTGCCAGCAGAAACGGACAGAACACTGAAGCTTTCTTT.

V gene TRBV2 combines with J gene TRBJ2-5; 7 bases are shared with TRBD2. There are 15 residues in the CDR3. In germline, CDR1 is SNHLY, CDR2 FYNNEI. The ends lost 1 base at V and 5 bases at J; junction bases unmatched: 7. CDR3 in amino acids: CASSEGGLGGETQYF. In DNA, the CDR3 is TGTGCCAGCAGTGAAGGAGGACTCGGGGGGGAGACCCAGTACTTC.

The genes are TRBV18 and TRBJ1-5; a weak D match, TRBD1 (5 bases). The germline V gene has CDR1 KGHSH and CDR2 LQKENI. The CDR3 covers 15 residues. Trimming stripped 4 bases from V and 0 bases from J, with 10 bases between. The CDR3 spells CASSQGAHSNQPQHF. CDR3 bases: TGTGCCAGCTCACAAGGGGCGCATAGCAATCAGCCCCAGCATTTT.

This clonotype was seen a handful of times. The gene calls are TRBV6-2 or TRBV6-3 and TRBJ1-3, with D uncertain. Per germline, CDR1 MNHEY and CDR2 SVGEGT. Trimming stripped 4 bases from V and 7 bases from J, with 17 bases between. This CDR3 is built from 15 residues. The CDR3, as DNA: TGTGCCAGCAGTTCTCAAGGACCCAGGAGGAACACCATATATTTT. Protein: CASSSQGPRRNTIYF.

V usage is TRBV18 and J usage is TRBJ2-3; 9 positions agree with TRBD1. This CDR3 region has 16 residues. Germline V gives CDR1 KGHSH, CDR2 LQKENI. Trimming removed 3 bases from V and 3 bases from J; junction bases left unmatched: 7. CDR3 DNA sequence: TGTGCCAGCTCACCCCTTGACAGGGGGGTAACAGATACGCAGTATTTT. Its translation: CASSPLDRGVTDTQYF.

This chain uses TRBV6-6 with TRBJ1-5; 7 nucleotides match TRBD1. Trimming took 2 bases from V and 2 from J; bases not matched to a gene: 6. This CDR3 has 16 residues. CDR1 is MNHNY, CDR2 SVGAGI, per germline (reference sequence). The CDR3 region has the DNA TGTGCCAGCAGTTACCCTGGCGGACAGGGCAATCAGCCCCAGCATTTT. It encodes CASSYPGGQGNQPQHF.

The CDR3 nucleotides are TGTGCCAGCAGCCCTCCGGACAGTACCTATAGCAATCAGCCCCAGCATTTT. Translating it yields CASSPPDSTYSNQPQHF. The rearrangement joins TRBV9 to TRBJ1-5; D perhaps matches TRBD1 (6 bases). The CDR3 totals 17 residues. Per germline, CDR1 SGDLS and CDR2 YYNGEE. Trimming removed 4 bases from V and 0 bases from J, with 17 bases in between.

This clonotype was seen a few times. The V call is TRBV20-1, the J call TRBJ2-3; D not certain. Germline loops: CDR1 DFQATT, CDR2 SNEGSKA (reference sequence). This CDR3 is built from 11 residues. Trimming took off 6 bases at V and 4 bases at J, with 8 bases between the two ends. CDR3 residues: CSAVNADTQYF. The CDR3 DNA reads TGCAGTGCCGTGAATGCAGATACGCAGTATTTT.

This clonotype appeared a single time. The gene calls are TRBV14 and TRBJ1-2; unclear D gene. The V gene's germline CDR1 is SGHDN and CDR2 FVKESK. The CDR3 totals 16 residues. The ends were cut back, 0 bases at V and 8 bases at J, with 19 bases in the middle. The CDR3 DNA reads TGTGCCAGCAGCCAAGATGTTCGAGGATGGGGTCGAGGCTACACCTTC. The encoded protein is CASSQDVRGWGRGYTF.

The chain joins TRBV5-1 to TRBJ2-5; D ambiguous. V lost 2 bases and J lost 9, with 23 bases in between. CDR1 and CDR2 (germline): SGHRS, YFSETQ. The CDR3 spans 16 residues. The CDR3 spells CASSLSPPLTINPQYF. The CDR3 coding sequence is TGCGCCAGCAGCTTATCTCCTCCTCTTACAATTAATCCCCAGTACTTC.

The CDR3: CSAGTGGYQTQYF. The CDR3 DNA sequence: TGCAGTGCTGGCACGGGGGGTTACCAGACCCAGTACTTC. V and J are TRBV20-1 and TRBJ2-5, with 7 bases that match TRBD2. Trimming took 5 bases from V and 6 from J; bases not matched to a gene: 9. Germline-derived CDR1 and CDR2 are DFQATT and SNEGSKA (reference sequence). This CDR3 has 13 residues.

This clonotype appeared a few times. This chain links TRBV12-3 or TRBV12-4 with TRBJ1-3; D gene uncertain. V shed 6 bases and J shed 3 bases, with 9 bases lying between them. The CDR3 extends over 13 amino acids. CDR3 nucleotides: TGTGCCAGCAGAAGGGCAGTTGGAAACACCATATATTTT. This gives the protein CASRRAVGNTIYF.

In its sample, this clonotype was seen once. V is TRBV7-2 and J is TRBJ1-3, with unresolved D. V lost 2 bases, J lost 0 bases, and 14 bases lay in between. Germline V lookup: CDR1 SGHTA, CDR2 FQGNSA. The CDR3 has 17 amino acids. CDR3 residues: CASSLFGRPSSGNTIYF. CDR3 nucleotides: TGTGCCAGCAGCTTATTTGGCAGACCTAGCTCTGGAAACACCATATATTTT. Filled out from reference TRBV7-2 and TRBJ1-3, the complete variable domain reads GAGVSQSPSNKVTEKGKDVELRCDPISGHTALYWYRQSLGQGLEFLIYFQGNSAPDKSGLPSDRFSAERTGGSVSTLTIQRTQQEDSAVYLCASSLFGRPSSGNTIYFGEGSWLTVV.

This chain connects TRBV6-6 to TRBJ1-4; the D is unclear. The CDR3 extends over 13 amino acids. V shed 6 bases and J shed 6 bases, with 11 bases lying between them. CDR1 and CDR2 from the germline V gene are MNHNY and SVGAGI (reference sequence). The CDR3 spells CASSSGSYEKLFF. The CDR3 nucleotides read TGTGCCAGCAGCTCCGGAAGTTATGAAAAACTGTTTTTT.

The gene calls are TRBV20-1 and TRBJ1-3, with no clear D. Between the trimmed V and J ends, which lost 0 bases and 0 bases, there was a span of 9 bases. CDR3 length equals 15 residues. Germline V gene lookup returns CDR1 DFQATT and CDR2 SNEGSKA (reference sequence). The CDR3 is CSARDMDPSGNTIYF. The CDR3 DNA follows: TGCAGTGCTAGAGATATGGACCCCTCTGGAAACACCATATATTTT.

This chain links TRBV7-2 with TRBJ1-1; no reliable D call. The CDR3 is 13 amino acids. V lost 2 bases and J lost 7, with 11 bases in between. Germline lookup yields CDR1 SGHTA and CDR2 FQGNSA. The CDR3 DNA sequence: TGTGCCAGCAGCTTAAACGGGCCAGATGAAGCTTTCTTT. This encodes CASSLNGPDEAFF.

This clonotype appeared a few times. CDR3 in amino acids: CASSYFRTRPGELFF. CDR3 bases: TGTGCCAGCAGTTACTTCAGGACTAGGCCCGGGGAGCTGTTTTTT. The chain is built from TRBV6-6 and TRBJ2-2, with 7 bases identical to TRBD2. J lost 6 bases, V lost 1 base, and 5 bases had no gene match. The CDR3 is 15 residues long. Germline assignment: CDR1 MNHNY and CDR2 SVGAGI (reference sequence).

The rearrangement joins TRBV4-3 to TRBJ1-4; maybe TRBD1 (5 bases). The germline V and J ends were trimmed by 1 base and 7 bases, with 7 bases remaining between them. CDR3 length: 13 amino acids. CDR1 and CDR2 (germline): LGHNA, YSLEER. The CDR3 spells CASSQVGGEKLFF. Written as DNA, the CDR3 is TGCGCCAGCAGCCAAGTGGGGGGTGAAAAACTGTTTTTT.

The genes are TRBV5-1 and TRBJ2-5; 9 bases line up with TRBD2. V shed 6 bases and J 5 bases; nucleotides not matched to a gene: 14. Per the germline V gene, CDR1 is SGHRS and CDR2 is YFSETQ. The CDR3 contains 16 residues. CDR3 in amino acids: CASTRGGADTRETQYF. Here the CDR3 DNA reads TGCGCCAGCACGCGGGGGGGGGCCGACACCAGGGAGACCCAGTACTTC.

The chain combines TRBV15 with TRBJ2-3; 7 bases map to TRBD2. V dropped 6 bases and J dropped 2; count of bases not matched to a gene: 14. Germline CDR1 reads LNHNV; CDR2 reads YYDKDF (reference sequence). The CDR3 consists of 17 residues. DNA of the CDR3: TGTGCCACCAGACCTTACTTGGCTAGCGGAATCACAGATACGCAGTATTTT. Translating gives CATRPYLASGITDTQYF.